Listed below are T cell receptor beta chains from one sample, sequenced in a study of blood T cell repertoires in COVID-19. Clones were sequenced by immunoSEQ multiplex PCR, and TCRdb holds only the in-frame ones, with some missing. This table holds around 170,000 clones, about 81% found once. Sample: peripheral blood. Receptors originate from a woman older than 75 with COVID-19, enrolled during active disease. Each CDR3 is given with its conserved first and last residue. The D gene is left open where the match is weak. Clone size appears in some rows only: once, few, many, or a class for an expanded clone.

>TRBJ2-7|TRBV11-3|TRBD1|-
TGTGCCAGCAGCTCACCCGACAGGGGCGACTACGAGCAGTACTTC
CASSSPDRGDYEQYF
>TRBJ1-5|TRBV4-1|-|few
TGCGCCAGCAGCCAAGATGAATTGGTCTCGAGGCCCCAGCATTTT
CASSQDELVSRPQHF
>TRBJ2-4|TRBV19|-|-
TGTGCCAGTAGAACCCAAGGAGGGTTGCGAAACATTCAGTACTTC
CASRTQGGLRNIQYF
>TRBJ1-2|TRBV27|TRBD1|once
TGTGCCAGCAGTTTAACAGGGGCGGGCTATGGCTACACCTTC
CASSLTGAGYGYTF
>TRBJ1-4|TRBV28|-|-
TGTGCCAGCTTTTCCCTGGGCGGGGCGCCGAGGGAAAAACTGTTTTTT
CASFSLGGAPREKLFF
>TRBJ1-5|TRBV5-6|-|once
TGTGCCAGCAGCTTGGGACGGGGGGCGAGTCCGCCCCAGCATTTT
CASSLGRGASPPQHF
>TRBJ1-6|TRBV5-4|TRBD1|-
TGTGCCAGCAGCGAGGGACAGCCCAATTCACCCCTCCACTTT
CASSEGQPNSPLHF
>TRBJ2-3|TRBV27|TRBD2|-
TGTGCCAGCAGCTCCTCGAGACTAGCGGGGGGTGAGGATACGCAGTATTTT
CASSSSRLAGGEDTQYF
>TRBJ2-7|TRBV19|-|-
TGTGCCAGTAGTGGGGGCGTTGGAGCCTACGAGCAGTACTTC
CASSGGVGAYEQYF
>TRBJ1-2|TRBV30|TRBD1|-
TGTGCCTGGAGTCGGACAGGCTCCTATGGCTACACCTTC
CAWSRTGSYGYTF
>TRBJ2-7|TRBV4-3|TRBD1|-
TGCGCCAGCAGCTACGGACAGGGGGTAGTCTACGAGCAGTACTTC
CASSYGQGVVYEQYF
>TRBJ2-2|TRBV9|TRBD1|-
TGTGCCAGCAGCGCTCGGGACAGGATGACCGGGGAGCTGTTTTTT
CASSARDRMTGELFF
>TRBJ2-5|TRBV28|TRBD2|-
TGTGCCAGCAGGACGGGGCTAGCGGGAGTCCTAAGCGAGACCCAGTACTTC
CASRTGLAGVLSETQYF
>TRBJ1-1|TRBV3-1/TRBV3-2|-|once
TGTGCCAGCAGCCCACAGGGTCTCACTGAAGCTTTCTTT
CASSPQGLTEAFF
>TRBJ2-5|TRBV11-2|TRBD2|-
TGTGCCAGCAGCTTGGGACTAGCGGGAGGGTATTTTCAAGAGACCCAGTACTTC
CASSLGLAGGYFQETQYF
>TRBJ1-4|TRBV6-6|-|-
TGTGCCAGCAGTTACGCCGCGGAAAAACTGTTTTTT
CASSYAAEKLFF
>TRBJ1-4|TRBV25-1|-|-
TGTGCCAGCAGTGATGCAGGGCAACCGAGGGAAAAACTGTTTTTT
CASSDAGQPREKLFF
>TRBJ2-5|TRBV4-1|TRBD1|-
TGCGCCAGCAGCCATACAGGGGGAGGTAGAGAGACCCAGTACTTC
CASSHTGGGRETQYF
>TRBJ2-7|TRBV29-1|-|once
TGCAGCGTTGTGACAGGCTACGAGCAGTACTTC
CSVVTGYEQYF
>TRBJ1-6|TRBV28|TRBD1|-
TGTGCCAGCAGTCCCTCGACAGGGTTGGGTTCCTATAATTCACCCCTCCACTTT
CASSPSTGLGSYNSPLHF
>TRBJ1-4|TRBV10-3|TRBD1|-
TGTGCCATCAGCCCCGGACAGGGAATTGACGAACTGTTTTTT
CAISPGQGIDELFF
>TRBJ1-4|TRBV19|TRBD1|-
TGTGCCAGCTCCGGGACAGGGGTGGTTGAAAAACTGTTTTTT
CASSGTGVVEKLFF
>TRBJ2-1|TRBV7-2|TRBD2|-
TGTGCCAGCAGCCCAAAAGCTAGCGGGGGGGCCCCCTACAATGAGCAGTTCTTC
CASSPKASGGAPYNEQFF
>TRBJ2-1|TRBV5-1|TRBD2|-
TGCGCCAGCAGCTTGACTAGCGGGAGAAATGAGCAGTTCTTC
CASSLTSGRNEQFF
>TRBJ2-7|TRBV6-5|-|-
TGTGCCAGCAGTCTCCTTTGGGGCAGTTCGGAGCAGTACTTC
CASSLLWGSSEQYF
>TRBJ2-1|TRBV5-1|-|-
TGCGCCAGCAGCTACCAAGACTACCCACTAGTGAATGAGCAGTTCTTC
CASSYQDYPLVNEQFF
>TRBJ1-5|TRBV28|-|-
TGTGCCAGCAGTTACCTTCGGGGATCCAATCAGCCCCAGCATTTT
CASSYLRGSNQPQHF
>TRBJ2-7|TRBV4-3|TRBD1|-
TGCGCCAGCAGCCAACTTACAGGGGGCTACGAGCAGTACTTC
CASSQLTGGYEQYF
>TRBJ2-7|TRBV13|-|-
TGTGCCAGCAGCTTAAGGGGGAACGGTGAGCAGTACTTC
CASSLRGNGEQYF
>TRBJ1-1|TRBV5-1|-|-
TGCGCCAGCGGCCGACTCAGCTCTGACACTGAAGCTTTCTTT
CASGRLSSDTEAFF
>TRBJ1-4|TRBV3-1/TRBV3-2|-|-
TGTGCCAGCAGCCAAGCGAAGAGGTATAATGAAAAACTGTTTTTT
CASSQAKRYNEKLFF
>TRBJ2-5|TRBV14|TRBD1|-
TGTGCCAGCAGCCAAAACAGGGGATGGACCCAGTACTTC
CASSQNRGWTQYF
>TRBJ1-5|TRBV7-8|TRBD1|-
TGTGCCAGCAGCTCGGGTCCCTTACAGGGGAATCTCAATCAGCCCCAGCATTTT
CASSSGPLQGNLNQPQHF
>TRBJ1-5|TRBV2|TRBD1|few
TGTGCCAGCAGCATCAACAGGGGTAGCAATCAGCCCCAGCATTTT
CASSINRGSNQPQHF
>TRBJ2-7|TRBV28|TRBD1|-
TGTGCCAGCAGGGACAGGGCCCACTACGAGCAGTACTTC
CASRDRAHYEQYF
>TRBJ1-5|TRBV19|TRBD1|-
TGTGCCAGTAGTATGATAGGACAGGGGAATCAGCCCCAGCATTTT
CASSMIGQGNQPQHF
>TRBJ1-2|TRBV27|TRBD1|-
TGTGCCAGCAGTTTACAGCCGACAGGGGTCTATGGCTACACCTTC
CASSLQPTGVYGYTF
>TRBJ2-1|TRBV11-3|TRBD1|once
TGTGCCAGCAGCGCGACCCGGACAGGGGAAGGCAATGAGCAGTTCTTC
CASSATRTGEGNEQFF
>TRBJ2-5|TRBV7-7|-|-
TGTGCCAGCAGCCCTAGTCCAACTCCTCAGGGGACCCAGTACTTC
CASSPSPTPQGTQYF
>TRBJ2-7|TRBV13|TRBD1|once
TGTGCCAGCAGCCACCTCTCTCTTAACTGGGACAGGGGAATAAGGACCTACGAGCAGTACTTC
CASSHLSLNWDRGIRTYEQYF
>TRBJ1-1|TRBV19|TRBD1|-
TGTGCCAGTAGTATGGGACAGGCGAGGAGGGGTGAAGCTTTCTTT
CASSMGQARRGEAFF
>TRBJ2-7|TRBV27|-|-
TGTGCCAGCAGTTTGGAGCGCGCTTCCTACGAGCAGTACTTC
CASSLERASYEQYF
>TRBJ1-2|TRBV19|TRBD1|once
TGTGCCAGTAGTACTACCAGACAGGGAGGCTATGGCTACACCTTC
CASSTTRQGGYGYTF
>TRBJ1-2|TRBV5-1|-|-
TGCGCCAGCAGCTTAGAGGGCCCGGCTGGCTACACCTTC
CASSLEGPAGYTF
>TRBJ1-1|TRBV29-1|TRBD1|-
TGCAGCGTTGACCAGAAAGACAGGGGGACTGAAGCTTTCTTT
CSVDQKDRGTEAFF
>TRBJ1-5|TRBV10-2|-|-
TGCGCCAGCAGTGATTATAGATTCTCTAGCAATCAGCCCCAGCATTTT
CASSDYRFSSNQPQHF